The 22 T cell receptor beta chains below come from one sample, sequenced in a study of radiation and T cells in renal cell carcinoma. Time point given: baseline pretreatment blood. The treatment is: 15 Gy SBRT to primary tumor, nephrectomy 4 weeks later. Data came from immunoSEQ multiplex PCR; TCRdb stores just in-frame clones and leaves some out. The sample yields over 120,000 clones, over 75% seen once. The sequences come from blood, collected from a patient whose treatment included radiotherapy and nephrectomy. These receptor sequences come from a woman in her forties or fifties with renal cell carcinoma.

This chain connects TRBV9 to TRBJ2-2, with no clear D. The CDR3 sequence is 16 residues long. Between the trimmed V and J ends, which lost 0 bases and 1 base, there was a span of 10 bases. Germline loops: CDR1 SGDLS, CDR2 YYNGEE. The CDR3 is CASSVASSRNTGELFF. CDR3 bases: TGTGCCAGCAGCGTAGCCTCGAGCCGGAACACCGGGGAGCTGTTTTTT.

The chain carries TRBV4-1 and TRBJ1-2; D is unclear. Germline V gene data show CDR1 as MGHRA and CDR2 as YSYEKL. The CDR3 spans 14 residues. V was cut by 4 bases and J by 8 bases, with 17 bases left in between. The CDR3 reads CASSPLGLSVGYTF. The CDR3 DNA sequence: TGCGCCAGCAGCCCCCTGGGCCTTTCCGTCGGCTACACCTTC.

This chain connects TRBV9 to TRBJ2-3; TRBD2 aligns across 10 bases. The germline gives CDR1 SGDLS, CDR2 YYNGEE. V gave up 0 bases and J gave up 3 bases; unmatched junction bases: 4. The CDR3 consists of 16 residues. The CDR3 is CASSVVVSGGTDTQYF. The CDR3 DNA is TGTGCCAGCAGCGTAGTGGTTAGCGGGGGGACAGATACGCAGTATTTT. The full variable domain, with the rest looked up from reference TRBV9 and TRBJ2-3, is DSGVTQTPKHLITATGQRVTLRCSPRSGDLSVYWYQQSLDQGLQFLIQYYNGEERAKGNILERFSAQQFPDLHSELNLSSLELGDSALYFCASSVVVSGGTDTQYFGPGTRLTVL.

CDR3 in DNA: TGTGCCAGCAGTGAAGTAGTGGGGGGTTCCTACGAGCAGTACTTC. Protein product: CASSEVVGGSYEQYF. The gene calls are TRBV2 and TRBJ2-7, with D maybe TRBD2 (6 bases). The V gene lost 1 base and the J gene lost 1 base, with 11 bases spanning the gap. Germline V gene data show CDR1 as SNHLY and CDR2 as FYNNEI. CDR3 length equals 15 residues.

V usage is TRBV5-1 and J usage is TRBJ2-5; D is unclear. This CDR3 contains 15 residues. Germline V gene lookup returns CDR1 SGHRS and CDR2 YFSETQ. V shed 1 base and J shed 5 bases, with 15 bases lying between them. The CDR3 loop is CASSLLGRGVETQYF. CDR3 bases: TGCGCCAGCAGCTTGTTAGGACGTGGGGTCGAGACCCAGTACTTC.

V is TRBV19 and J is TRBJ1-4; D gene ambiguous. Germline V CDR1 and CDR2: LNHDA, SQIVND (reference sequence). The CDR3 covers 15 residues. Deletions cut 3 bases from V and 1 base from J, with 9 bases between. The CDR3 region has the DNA TGTGCCAGTAGTATTTCGGCACTAACTAATGAAAAACTGTTTTTT. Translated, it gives CASSISALTNEKLFF.

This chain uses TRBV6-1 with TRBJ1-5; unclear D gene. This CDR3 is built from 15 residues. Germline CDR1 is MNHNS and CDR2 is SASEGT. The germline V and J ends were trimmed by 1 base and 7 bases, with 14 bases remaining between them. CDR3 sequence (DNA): TGTGCCAGCAGTGAAGACCCGATGGCTGGGCAGCCCCAGCATTTT. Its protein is CASSEDPMAGQPQHF.

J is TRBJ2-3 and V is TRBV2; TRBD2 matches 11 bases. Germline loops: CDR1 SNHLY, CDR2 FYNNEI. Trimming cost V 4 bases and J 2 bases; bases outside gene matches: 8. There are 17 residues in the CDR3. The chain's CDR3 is CASSVDTSGGSTDTQYF. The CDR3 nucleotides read TGTGCCAGCAGTGTCGACACTAGCGGGGGATCCACAGATACGCAGTATTTT.

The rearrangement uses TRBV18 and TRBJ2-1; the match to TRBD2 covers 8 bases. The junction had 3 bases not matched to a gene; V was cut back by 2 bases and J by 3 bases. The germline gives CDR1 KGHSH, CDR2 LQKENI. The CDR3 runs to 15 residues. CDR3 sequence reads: CASSPGRGVYNEQFF. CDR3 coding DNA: TGTGCCAGCTCACCAGGGCGGGGGGTCTACAATGAGCAGTTCTTC.

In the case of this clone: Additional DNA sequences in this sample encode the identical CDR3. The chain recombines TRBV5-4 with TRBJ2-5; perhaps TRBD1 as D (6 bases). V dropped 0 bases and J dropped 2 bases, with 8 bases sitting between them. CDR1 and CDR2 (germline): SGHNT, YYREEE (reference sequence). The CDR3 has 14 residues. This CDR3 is CASSLGGQQETQYF. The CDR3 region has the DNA TGTGCCAGCAGCTTGGGAGGACAGCAAGAGACCCAGTACTTC.

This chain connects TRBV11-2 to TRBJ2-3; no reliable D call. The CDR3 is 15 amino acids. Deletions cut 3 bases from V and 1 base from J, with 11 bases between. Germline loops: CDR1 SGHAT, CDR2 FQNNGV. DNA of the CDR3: TGTGCCAGCAGCTTTAACCCGACTCGCACAGATACGCAGTATTTT. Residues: CASSFNPTRTDTQYF. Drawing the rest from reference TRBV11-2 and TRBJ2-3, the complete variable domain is EAGVAQSPRYKIIEKRQSVAFWCNPISGHATLYWYQQILGQGPKLLIQFQNNGVVDDSQLPKDRFSAERLKGVDSTLKIQPAKLEDSAVYLCASSFNPTRTDTQYFGPGTRLTVL.

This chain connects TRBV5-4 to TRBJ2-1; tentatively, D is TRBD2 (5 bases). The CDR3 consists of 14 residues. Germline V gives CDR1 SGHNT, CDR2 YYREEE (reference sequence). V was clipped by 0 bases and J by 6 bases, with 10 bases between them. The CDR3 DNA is TGTGCCAGCAGCTTGGTCTCGGGGAGCAATGAGCAGTTCTTC. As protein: CASSLVSGSNEQFF. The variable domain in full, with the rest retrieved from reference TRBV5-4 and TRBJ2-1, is ETGVTQSPTHLIKTRGQQVTLRCSSQSGHNTVSWYQQALGQGPQFIFQYYREEENGRGNFPPRFSGLQFPNYSSELNVNALELDDSALYLCASSLVSGSNEQFFGPGTRLTVL.

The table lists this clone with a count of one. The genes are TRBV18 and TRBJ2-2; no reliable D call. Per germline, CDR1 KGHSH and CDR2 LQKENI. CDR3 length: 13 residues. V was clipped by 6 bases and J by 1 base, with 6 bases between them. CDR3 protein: CASSLKNTGELFF. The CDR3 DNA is TGTGCCAGCTCTCTGAAGAACACCGGGGAGCTGTTTTTT.

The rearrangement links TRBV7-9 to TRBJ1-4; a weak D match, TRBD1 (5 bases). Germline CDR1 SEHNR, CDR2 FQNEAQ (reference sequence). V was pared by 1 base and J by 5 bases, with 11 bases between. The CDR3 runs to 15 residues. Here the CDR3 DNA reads TGTGCCAGCAGCTTAGTGACAGAGGCAAATGAAAAACTGTTTTTT. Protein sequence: CASSLVTEANEKLFF.

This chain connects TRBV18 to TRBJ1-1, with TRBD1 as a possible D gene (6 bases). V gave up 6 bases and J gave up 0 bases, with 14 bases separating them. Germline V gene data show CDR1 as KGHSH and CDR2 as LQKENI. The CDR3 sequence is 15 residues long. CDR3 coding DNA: TGTGCCAGCTCGAACAGGAACAGGGTGAACACTGAAGCTTTCTTT. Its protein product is CASSNRNRVNTEAFF.

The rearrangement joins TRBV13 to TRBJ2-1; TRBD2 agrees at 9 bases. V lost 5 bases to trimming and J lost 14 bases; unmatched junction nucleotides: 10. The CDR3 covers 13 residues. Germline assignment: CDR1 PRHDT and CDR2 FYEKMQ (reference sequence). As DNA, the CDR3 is TGTGCCAGCAGCCCCAGCGGGGGGCTTTATAAGTTCTTC. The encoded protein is CASSPSGGLYKFF.

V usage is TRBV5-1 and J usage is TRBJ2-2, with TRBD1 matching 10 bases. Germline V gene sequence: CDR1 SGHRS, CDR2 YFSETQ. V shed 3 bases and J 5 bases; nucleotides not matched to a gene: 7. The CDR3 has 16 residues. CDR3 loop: CASSSDRGRLTGELFF. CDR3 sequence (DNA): TGCGCCAGCAGCTCTGACAGGGGGCGCTTGACCGGGGAGCTGTTTTTT.

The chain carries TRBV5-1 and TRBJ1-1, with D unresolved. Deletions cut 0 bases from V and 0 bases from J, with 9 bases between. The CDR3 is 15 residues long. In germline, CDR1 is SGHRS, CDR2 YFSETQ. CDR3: CASSLEGGLNTEAFF. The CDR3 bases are TGCGCCAGCAGCTTGGAAGGCGGACTGAACACTGAAGCTTTCTTT.

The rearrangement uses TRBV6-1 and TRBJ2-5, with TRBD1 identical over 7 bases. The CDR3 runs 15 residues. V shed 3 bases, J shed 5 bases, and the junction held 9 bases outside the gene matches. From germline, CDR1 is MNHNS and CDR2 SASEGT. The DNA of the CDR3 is TGTGCCAGCAGTGATGGACAGGTTGGTTTGGAGACCCAGTACTTC. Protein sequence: CASSDGQVGLETQYF.

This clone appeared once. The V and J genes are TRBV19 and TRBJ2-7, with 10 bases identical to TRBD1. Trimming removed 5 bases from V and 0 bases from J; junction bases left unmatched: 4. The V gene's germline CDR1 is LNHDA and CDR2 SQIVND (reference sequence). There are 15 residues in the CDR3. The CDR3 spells CASSFRDRGSYEQYF. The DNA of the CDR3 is TGTGCCAGTAGTTTCCGGGACAGGGGCTCCTACGAGCAGTACTTC. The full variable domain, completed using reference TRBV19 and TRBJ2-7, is DGGITQSPKYLFRKEGQNVTLSCEQNLNHDAMYWYRQDPGQGLRLIYYSQIVNDFQKGDIAEGYSVSREKKESFPLTVTSAQKNPTAFYLCASSFRDRGSYEQYFGPGTRLTVT.

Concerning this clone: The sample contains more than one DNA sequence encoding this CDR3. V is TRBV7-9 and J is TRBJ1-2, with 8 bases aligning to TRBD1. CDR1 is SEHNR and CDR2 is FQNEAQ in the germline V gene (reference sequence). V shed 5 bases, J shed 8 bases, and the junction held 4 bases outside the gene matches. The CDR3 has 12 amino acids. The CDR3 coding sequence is TGTGCCAGCAGCCAAGGACAGGGCGGCTACACCTTC. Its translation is CASSQGQGGYTF.

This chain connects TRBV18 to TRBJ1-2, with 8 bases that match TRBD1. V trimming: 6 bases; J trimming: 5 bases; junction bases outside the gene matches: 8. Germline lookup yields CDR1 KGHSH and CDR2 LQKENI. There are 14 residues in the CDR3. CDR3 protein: CASSKTGERYGYTF. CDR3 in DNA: TGTGCCAGCTCTAAGACAGGGGAGCGGTATGGCTACACCTTC.